This entry lists 12 T cell receptor beta chains sequenced from one sample in a study of cytomegalovirus exposure and HLA in healthy donors. The PCR employed 60 Vbeta primers together with 13 Jbeta primers. This table comes from immunoSEQ multiplex PCR, and its TCRdb copy is limited to in-frame clones, with some not included. The data show about 98,000 clones, over 80% seen once. The sequencing input was PBMCs. These TCRs come from a female donor in good health and CMV-seropositive.

V usage is TRBV7-2 and J usage is TRBJ1-5; TRBD1 is a possible D gene (5 bases). Trimming took off 4 bases at V and 3 bases at J, with 13 bases between the two ends. The length of the CDR3 is 15 residues. Germline CDR1 is SGHTA and CDR2 is FQGNSA. The CDR3 protein is CASSYQSGHNQPQHF. CDR3 in DNA: TGTGCCAGCAGCTACCAATCAGGGCACAATCAGCCCCAGCATTTT.

The chain employs TRBV4-1 and TRBJ2-1; TRBD2 matches at 9 bases. V lost 1 base and J lost 7; bases outside the gene matches: 8. The CDR3 is 16 amino acids. The V gene's germline CDR1 is MGHRA and CDR2 YSYEKL. CDR3 loop: CASSQGSGRELNEQFF. Here the CDR3 DNA reads TGCGCCAGCAGCCAAGGTAGCGGGAGAGAATTGAATGAGCAGTTCTTC.

The chain is built from TRBV5-1 and TRBJ2-7; TRBD2 matches 7 bases. V shed 4 bases and J 5 bases; nucleotides not matched to a gene: 0. This CDR3 has 11 amino acids. Germline values: CDR1 SGHRS, CDR2 YFSETQ. CDR3 nucleotides: TGCGCCAGCAGCCTAGCGGACGAGCAGTACTTC. Translated: CASSLADEQYF.

V and J are TRBV6-1 and TRBJ1-1, with a possible D match to TRBD1 (5 bases). V was shortened by 2 bases and J by 6 bases, with 16 bases between the two germline ends. This CDR3 has 15 residues. The germline V gene has CDR1 MNHNS and CDR2 SASEGT. CDR3: CASSELGQAIAEAFF. The CDR3 nucleotides are TGTGCCAGCAGTGAATTGGGGCAGGCCATCGCTGAAGCTTTCTTT.

V usage is TRBV10-3 and J usage is TRBJ1-2; D gene uncertain. The V gene lost 4 bases and the J gene lost 0 bases, with 6 bases spanning the gap. This CDR3 contains 13 residues. The germline V gene has CDR1 ENHRY and CDR2 SYGVKD. The CDR3 region is CAISAAANYGYTF. DNA for the CDR3: TGTGCCATCAGTGCGGCGGCTAACTATGGCTACACCTTC.

The gene calls are TRBV5-1 and TRBJ2-3; D gene uncertain. The CDR3 covers 16 residues. The V gene lost 0 bases and the J gene lost 0 bases, with 11 bases spanning the gap. The germline V gene has CDR1 SGHRS and CDR2 YFSETQ. CDR3: CASSLEFRLSTDTQYF. In DNA form, the CDR3 reads TGCGCCAGCAGCTTGGAATTCCGGTTGAGCACAGATACGCAGTATTTT.

This chain joins TRBV2 and TRBJ2-7, with 9 positions matching TRBD1. The junction had 12 bases not matched to a gene; V was cut back by 6 bases and J by 6 bases. Germline CDR1 and CDR2: SNHLY and FYNNEI. This CDR3 region has 15 residues. This CDR3 is CASRIPGQGDAEQYF. The DNA for the CDR3 is TGTGCCAGCAGAATACCGGGACAGGGTGATGCCGAGCAGTACTTC.

V and J are TRBV4-1 and TRBJ1-2; 11 nucleotides line up with TRBD1. The CDR3 sequence is 15 residues long. Trimming cost V 9 bases and J 6 bases; bases outside gene matches: 12. Germline V gene lookup returns CDR1 MGHRA and CDR2 YSYEKL. CDR3 sequence (DNA): TGCGCCAGTAAGTCACCTGGACAGGGGGCCGATGGCTACACCTTC. The encoded protein is CASKSPGQGADGYTF.

This rearrangement joins TRBV5-1 to TRBJ2-6; the D is unclear. This CDR3 region has 15 residues. V dropped 0 bases and J dropped 1 base, with 5 bases sitting between them. The germline V gene encodes CDR1 SGHRS and CDR2 YFSETQ. The CDR3 DNA follows: TGCGCCAGCAGCTTGGACGGGTCTGGGGCCAACGTCCTGACTTTC. It codes for CASSLDGSGANVLTF.

The chain is built from TRBV30 and TRBJ1-1; D uncertain. From germline, CDR1 is GTSNPN and CDR2 SVGIG (reference sequence). The germline V and J ends were trimmed by 3 bases and 1 base, with 12 bases remaining between them. CDR3 size: 14 residues. The CDR3, as DNA: TGTGCCTGGAGCATTAACACGGGGAACACTGAAGCTTTCTTT. Encoded protein: CAWSINTGNTEAFF.

The chain joins TRBV5-1 to TRBJ2-5, with 12 bases fitting TRBD2. In germline, CDR1 is SGHRS, CDR2 YFSETQ. The length of the CDR3 is 15 residues. V was clipped by 3 bases and J by 5 bases; unmatched bases: 5. CDR3 amino acids: CASSSLGTSGETQYF. The CDR3, as DNA: TGCGCCAGCAGCTCTTTGGGGACTAGCGGGGAGACCCAGTACTTC.

The CDR3 coding sequence is TGTGCCTCGGCGGGGACAGCCTCCAACAGGGTGCCCGGGGAGCTGTTTTTT. This gives the protein CASAGTASNRVPGELFF. The chain couples TRBV30 to TRBJ2-2; D possibly corresponds to TRBD1 (7 bases). The CDR3 extends over 17 amino acids. The germline V and J ends were trimmed by 7 bases and 6 bases, with 27 bases remaining between them. In germline, CDR1 is GTSNPN, CDR2 SVGIG (reference sequence).